Sequencing of this T cell receptor beta chain was carried out in a study of T cells in Graves' hyperthyroidism and ophthalmopathy. The study, taken as a whole, reports: Among thyroid clonotypes expanded above 0.001, most also appeared in blood. Stable hyperthyroidism was separated from ophthalmopathy by a model based on 13 V-J features.

If no ophthalmopathy progression occurred within 18 months, Graves' hyperthyroidism was stable. Patients with uncontrolled infections, other autoimmune diseases, pregnancy or lactation were excluded. With respect to this clonotype: What it binds is unknown.

RNA transcripts yielded amplified TCR beta CDR3 regions. First-round RT-PCR targeting the TCR CDR3 was performed with the HTBI primer set. TCRdb redid the calling of the multiplex PCR reads with MiXCR, one entry per CDR3 protein. This sample has approximately 590,000 distinct CDR3 sequences; about 45% occur once, and the top ten carry nearly 8.5%. The CDR3 sequence is 17 residues long. The germline V gene has CDR1 MRHNA and CDR2 SNTAGT. Trimming removed 3 bases from V and 3 bases from J, with 21 bases in between. The specimen sequenced was peripheral blood or thyroid tissue (not recorded which). The rearrangement joins TRBV6-4 to TRBJ2-7, with D perhaps matching TRBD1 (6 bases). The clonotype was recovered from a woman aged 18-30 years with Graves' hyperthyroidism. The CDR3 coding sequence is TGTGCCAGCAGTGATCGGGCAGGGGACCCTGGGTTCTACGAGCAGTACTTC. Protein sequence: CASSDRAGDPGFYEQYF.